The 24 T cell receptor beta chains below come from one sample, sequenced in a study of molecular identifiers for immune sequencing clone quantification. Each CDR3 protein is one row after TCRdb ran MiXCR on the PCR reads. The profile shows 550,000 to 750,000 distinct CDR3 sequences, just under 20% of them singletons. Source material: naive CD8+ T cells from blood, with Jurkat cell RNA spiked in. Stated subset: FACS-sorted CD8+CD4-CCR7+CD45RA+ naive T cells. The receptor set was obtained from a human donor in good health. Some libraries in this study had Jurkat cell RNA spiked in.

In this sample, this clonotype turned up a few times. The chain has TRBV4-1 and TRBJ2-7, with a tentative D call TRBD2 (5 bases). V lost 0 bases and J 2 bases, leaving 14 bases between the germline ends. This CDR3 is built from 16 residues. CDR1 and CDR2 from the germline V gene are MGHRA and YSYEKL. The CDR3 here is CASSQDRGEGAYEQYF. The CDR3 DNA sequence: TGCGCCAGCAGCCAAGACCGGGGAGAAGGCGCCTACGAGCAGTACTTC.

This clonotype showed up many times. The V and J genes are TRBV6-6 and TRBJ1-1, with TRBD1 matching over 8 bases. CDR3 size: 13 residues. In germline, CDR1 is MNHNY, CDR2 SVGAGI (reference sequence). The junction had 5 bases not matched to a gene; V was cut back by 4 bases and J by 7 bases. CDR3 sequence reads: CASSWTGSDEAFF. In nucleotides, the CDR3 is TGTGCCAGCAGTTGGACAGGGAGTGATGAAGCTTTCTTT.

V gene TRBV4-1 combines with J gene TRBJ1-2; no clear D. The V and J ends lost 1 base and 7 bases respectively, with 10 bases between them. The length of the CDR3 is 13 residues. Germline assignment: CDR1 MGHRA and CDR2 YSYEKL. CDR3 residues: CASSQVPEGGYTF. The CDR3 DNA reads as TGCGCCAGCAGCCAAGTCCCGGAAGGTGGCTACACCTTC.

This clonotype was counted a few times. The chain has TRBV10-3 and TRBJ1-5; D is undetermined. The CDR3 contains 14 residues. The V gene's germline CDR1 is ENHRY and CDR2 SYGVKD. V lost 3 bases and J 4 bases, leaving 10 bases between the germline ends. CDR3: CAISEGQMNQPQHF. In nucleotides, the CDR3 is TGTGCCATCAGTGAAGGGCAGATGAATCAGCCCCAGCATTTT.

In regard to this clonotype: A much larger clone lies a single base off, so this may be a read error. This chain joins TRBV30 and TRBJ2-7; a possible D gene is TRBD1 (5 bases). The CDR3 has 11 amino acids. Trimming removed 3 bases at V and 9 bases at J, with 12 bases between. Germline V gives CDR1 GTSNPN, CDR2 SVGIG (reference sequence). The CDR3 DNA is TGTGCCTGGAGCAGGGATTCCGGGCAGTACTTC. Translated: CAWSRDSGQYF.

The table lists this clonotype with a count of one. The CDR3 end shows no conserved phenylalanine or tryptophan, and so a read error is likely. V gene TRBV13 combines with J gene TRBJ1-2, with 12 positions matching TRBD1. The CDR3 consists of 16 residues. Germline V gene data show CDR1 as PRHDT and CDR2 as FYEKMQ (reference sequence). In DNA, the CDR3 is TGTGCTAGCAGCCGTGGGACAGGGGGCTATAACTATGGCTACACCTCC. Translation: CASSRGTGGYNYGYTS.

On this clonotype: Since a much larger clone is just one base distant, this may be a read error. The V and J genes are TRBV20-1 and TRBJ1-5; D ambiguous. This CDR3 has 8 amino acids. CDR1 and CDR2 (germline): DFQATT, SNEGSKA (reference sequence). CDR3 DNA sequence: TGCGGGAATCAGCCCCAGCATTTT. Translation gives CGNQPQHF.

About this clonotype: This may come from a read error, since a much larger clone is one base off. V and J are TRBV5-1 and TRBJ1-5; possible D gene TRBD1, 6 bases. Germline V gene lookup returns CDR1 SGHRS and CDR2 YFSETQ. The CDR3 totals 14 residues. CDR3 region: CASSLTGLDQPQRF. The CDR3 nucleotides are TGCGCCAGCAGCTTGACAGGGTTGGATCAGCCCCAGCGTTTT.

This clonotype was seen ten or more times. The chain links TRBV11-2 to TRBJ2-3, with 7 bases identical to TRBD2. CDR1 and CDR2 (germline): SGHAT, FQNNGV. The CDR3 extends over 16 amino acids. V lost 3 bases, J lost 5 bases, and 11 bases stayed unmatched. The chain's CDR3 is CASSFTTGGPKDTQYF. The CDR3 region has the DNA TGTGCCAGCAGCTTTACCACGGGAGGACCCAAAGATACGCAGTATTTT.

This clonotype was found many times. The chain is built from TRBV25-1 and TRBJ2-7, with 7 positions matching TRBD1. The CDR3 covers 14 residues. The trim removed 5 bases at V and 1 base at J, leaving 5 bases unmatched. Germline V gives CDR1 MGHDK, CDR2 SYGVNS. The CDR3 loop is CASSTDRISYEQYF. In nucleotides, the CDR3 is TGTGCCAGCAGTACGGACAGGATATCCTACGAGCAGTACTTC.

At least ten counts were recorded for this clonotype. The chain links TRBV7-6 to TRBJ2-5, with no clear D. Trimming removed 4 bases from V and 3 bases from J, with 18 bases in between. Germline V gene data show CDR1 as SGHVS and CDR2 as FNYEAQ. The CDR3 has 16 amino acids. The chain's CDR3 is CASSSLPFGYKETQYF. The CDR3 DNA sequence: TGTGCCAGCAGCTCACTCCCGTTCGGTTACAAAGAGACCCAGTACTTC.

This clonotype turned up a few times. The chain employs TRBV3-1 and TRBJ1-5, with 10 nucleotides matching TRBD1. The ends lost 5 bases at V and 7 bases at J; junction bases unmatched: 5. The germline gives CDR1 LGHDT, CDR2 YNNKEL (reference sequence). CDR3 length: 14 amino acids. The chain's CDR3 is CASSRTGGLQPQHF. The CDR3 bases are TGTGCCAGCAGCAGGACAGGGGGATTACAGCCCCAGCATTTT.

There are many counts of this clonotype. The gene calls are TRBV7-8 and TRBJ1-1; D call uncertain. Germline CDR1 and CDR2: SGHVS and FQNEAQ. With 1 base removed from V and 2 bases from J, the gap between germline ends came to 14 bases. The CDR3 runs to 16 residues. For the CDR3, the DNA is TGTGCCAGCAGCTTAGAATCATCGAGACCAAACACTGAAGCTTTCTTT. As protein: CASSLESSRPNTEAFF.

The chain recombines TRBV5-1 with TRBJ2-3; D may match TRBD1 or TRBD2 (5 bases each). This CDR3 has 14 residues. V gave up 2 bases and J gave up 2 bases, with 9 bases separating them. Germline V gene data show CDR1 as SGHRS and CDR2 as YFSETQ. The CDR3 sequence: CASSFLGDTDTQYF. CDR3 sequence (DNA): TGCGCCAGCAGCTTTTTGGGGGACACAGATACGCAGTATTTT.

This clonotype was found a few times. V gene TRBV30 combines with J gene TRBJ2-3; D gene unclear. Trimming removed 3 bases at V and 6 bases at J, with 10 bases between. This CDR3 contains 12 residues. Germline V CDR1 and CDR2: GTSNPN, SVGIG (reference sequence). The CDR3 spells CAWRSGPDTQYF. CDR3 nucleotides: TGTGCCTGGAGATCCGGGCCCGATACGCAGTATTTT.

This clonotype was counted ten times or more. This chain's CDR3 is CASSPPLGGSQETQYF. In DNA form, the CDR3 reads TGTGCCAGCAGCCCACCGCTGGGGGGGTCACAAGAGACCCAGTACTTC. This chain connects TRBV7-9 to TRBJ2-5; 7 nucleotides align to TRBD2. From germline, CDR1 is SEHNR and CDR2 FQNEAQ (reference sequence). CDR3 length: 16 residues. With 5 bases clipped from V and 2 bases from J, the junction kept 11 bases outside the gene matches.

With respect to this clonotype: A single base separates this from a much larger clone, so it may be a read error. The chain couples TRBV7-8 to TRBJ1-1; D perhaps matches TRBD1 (5 bases). V was shortened by 0 bases and J by 7 bases, with 12 bases between the two germline ends. Germline V gene sequence: CDR1 SGHVS, CDR2 FQNEAQ. The CDR3 contains 14 residues. In nucleotides, the CDR3 is TGTGCCAGCAGCTTAGCCTCAGGGTACATTGAAGCTTTCTTT. This translates into CASSLASGYIEAFF.

This clonotype was seen many times. This rearrangement joins TRBV29-1 to TRBJ2-2, with TRBD1 matching over 8 bases. The CDR3 is 14 amino acids. The V gene end was trimmed by 1 base and the J gene end by 2 bases; junction bases not matched to a gene: 0. Germline lookup yields CDR1 SQVTM and CDR2 ANQGSEA. The CDR3 is CSVEAGGNTGELFF. The CDR3, as DNA: TGCAGCGTTGAAGCAGGGGGCAACACCGGGGAGCTGTTTTTT.

This clonotype was seen more than once but under ten times. V usage is TRBV15 and J usage is TRBJ2-7, with 9 bases that match TRBD2. V gave up 3 bases and J gave up 4 bases; unmatched junction bases: 25. Germline CDR1 is LNHNV and CDR2 is YYDKDF (reference sequence). CDR3 length: 21 amino acids. CDR3 coding DNA: TGTGCCACCAGCAGTCCGGATTTGAGGGGAGAGTTTAGCGGGAGTAAGTACGAGCAGTACTTC. As protein: CATSSPDLRGEFSGSKYEQYF.

The sample holds many counts of this clonotype. A much bigger clone sits one base away, suggesting this may be a read error. The chain carries TRBV7-9 and TRBJ1-5; D unresolved. V lost 1 base and J 6 bases, leaving 4 bases between the germline ends. The CDR3 is made up of 12 amino acids. The V gene's germline CDR1 is SEHNR and CDR2 FQNEAQ (reference sequence). CDR3 coding DNA: TGTGCCAGCAGCTTAGATGGTCAGCCCCAGCATTTT. Translating it yields CASSLDGQPQHF.

Turning to this clonotype: Germline is not matched at one junction end, which may reflect a read error. V gene TRBV28 combines with J gene TRBJ2-7, with 7 bases lining up with TRBD1. Per germline, CDR1 MDHEN and CDR2 SYDVKM. The CDR3 extends over 13 amino acids. CDR3 in amino acids: CASRDRVGYGQYF. In DNA, the CDR3 is TGTGCCAGCAGAGACAGGGTAGGCTACGGGCAGTACTTC.

This clonotype was counted ten times or more. V gene TRBV7-9 combines with J gene TRBJ1-1; no definite D call. The V and J ends lost 1 base and 4 bases respectively, with 4 bases between them. Germline assignment: CDR1 SEHNR and CDR2 FQNEAQ (reference sequence). This CDR3 contains 12 residues. CDR3 amino acids: CASSLVLTEAFF. The DNA for the CDR3 is TGTGCCAGCAGCTTAGTGCTCACTGAAGCTTTCTTT.

The table lists this clonotype with many counts. The chain recombines TRBV9 with TRBJ2-2; 9 positions agree with TRBD1. Germline values: CDR1 SGDLS, CDR2 YYNGEE. The CDR3 loop spans 16 amino acids. Trimming at V came to 0 bases and at J to 7 bases, leaving 7 bases not matched to a gene. CDR3 sequence reads: CASSVEVQGADGELFF. The CDR3 coding sequence is TGTGCCAGCAGCGTAGAGGTACAGGGGGCGGACGGGGAGCTGTTTTTT.

This clonotype was detected a few times. V is TRBV28 and J is TRBJ2-7; 8 bases match TRBD2. Germline V lookup: CDR1 MDHEN, CDR2 SYDVKM. The CDR3 runs 13 residues. The V and J ends lost 3 bases and 3 bases, in that order; junction bases with no gene match: 1. The CDR3 protein is CASSFSGNYEQYF. The CDR3 coding sequence is TGTGCCAGCAGTTTTAGCGGGAACTACGAGCAGTACTTC.